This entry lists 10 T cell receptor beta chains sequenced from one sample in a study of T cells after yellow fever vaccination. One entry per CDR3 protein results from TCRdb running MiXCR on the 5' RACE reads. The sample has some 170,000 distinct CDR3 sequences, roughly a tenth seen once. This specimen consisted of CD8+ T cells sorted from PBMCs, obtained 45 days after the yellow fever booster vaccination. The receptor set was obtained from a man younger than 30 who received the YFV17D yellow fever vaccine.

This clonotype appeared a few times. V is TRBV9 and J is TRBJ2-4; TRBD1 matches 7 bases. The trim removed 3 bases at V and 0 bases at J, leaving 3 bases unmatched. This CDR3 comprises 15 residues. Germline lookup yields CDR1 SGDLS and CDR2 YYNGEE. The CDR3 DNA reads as TGTGCCAGCAGCGAAAGGGGGCTAGCCAAAAACATTCAGTACTTC. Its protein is CASSERGLAKNIQYF. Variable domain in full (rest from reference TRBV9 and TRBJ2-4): DSGVTQTPKHLITATGQRVTLRCSPRSGDLSVYWYQQSLDQGLQFLIQYYNGEERAKGNILERFSAQQFPDLHSELNLSSLELGDSALYFCASSERGLAKNIQYFGAGTRLSVL.

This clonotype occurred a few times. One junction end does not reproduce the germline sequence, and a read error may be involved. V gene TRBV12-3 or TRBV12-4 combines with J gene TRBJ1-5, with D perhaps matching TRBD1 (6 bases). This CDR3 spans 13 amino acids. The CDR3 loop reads CASQGTAYQLQHF. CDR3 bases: TGTGCCAGCCAGGGGACGGCTTATCAGCTCCAGCATTTT.

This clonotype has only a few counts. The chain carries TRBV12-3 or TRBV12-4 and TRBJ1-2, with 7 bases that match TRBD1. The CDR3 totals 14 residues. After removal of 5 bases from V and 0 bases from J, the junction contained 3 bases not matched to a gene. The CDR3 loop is CASSHGTANYGYTF. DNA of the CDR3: TGTGCCAGCAGTCATGGGACAGCTAACTATGGCTACACCTTC.

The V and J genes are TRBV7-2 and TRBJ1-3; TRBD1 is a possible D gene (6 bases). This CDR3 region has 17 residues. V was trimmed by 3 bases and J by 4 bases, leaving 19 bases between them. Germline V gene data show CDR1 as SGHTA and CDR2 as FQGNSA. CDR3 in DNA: TGTGCCAGCAGCTTTTTACCAGGGGACCCAGGAGGAAACACCATATATTTT. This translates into CASSFLPGDPGGNTIYF.

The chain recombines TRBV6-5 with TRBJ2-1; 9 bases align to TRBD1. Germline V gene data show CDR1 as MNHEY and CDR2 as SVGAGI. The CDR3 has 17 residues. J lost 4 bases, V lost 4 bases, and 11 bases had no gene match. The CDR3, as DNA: TGTGCCAGCAGTTCCCACAGGGGGCAAAAAGTATACAATGAGCAGTTCTTC. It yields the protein CASSSHRGQKVYNEQFF.

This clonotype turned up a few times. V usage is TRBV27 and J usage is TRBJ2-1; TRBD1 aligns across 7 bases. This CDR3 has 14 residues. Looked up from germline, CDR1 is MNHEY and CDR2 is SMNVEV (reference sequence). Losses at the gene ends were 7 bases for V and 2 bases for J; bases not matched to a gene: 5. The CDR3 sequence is CASTWTGAYNEQFF. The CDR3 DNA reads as TGTGCCAGCACCTGGACAGGCGCCTACAATGAGCAGTTCTTC.

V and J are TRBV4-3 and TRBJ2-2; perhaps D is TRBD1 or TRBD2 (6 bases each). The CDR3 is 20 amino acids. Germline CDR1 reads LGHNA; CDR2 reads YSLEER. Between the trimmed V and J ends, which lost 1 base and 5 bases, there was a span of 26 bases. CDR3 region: CASSQGPQDGGIYITGELFF. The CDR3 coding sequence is TGCGCCAGCAGCCAAGGTCCTCAGGACGGGGGCATTTATATAACCGGGGAGCTGTTTTTT.

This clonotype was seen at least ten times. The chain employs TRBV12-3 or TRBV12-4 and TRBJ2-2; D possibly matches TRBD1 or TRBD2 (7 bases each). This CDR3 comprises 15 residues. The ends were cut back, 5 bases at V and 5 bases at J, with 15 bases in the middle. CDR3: CASSPRQGGTGELFF. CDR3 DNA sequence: TGTGCCAGCAGTCCGAGACAGGGAGGGACCGGGGAGCTGTTTTTT.

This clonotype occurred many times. The CDR3 region has the DNA TGCAGTGCTAGCCCTAGTGTGGCTGACAAAGAGACCCAGTACTTC. It encodes CSASPSVADKETQYF. The chain joins TRBV20-1 to TRBJ2-5; D gene uncertain. V lost 3 bases to trimming and J lost 3 bases, with 17 bases between them. Germline CDR1 is DFQATT and CDR2 is SNEGSKA (reference sequence). This CDR3 has 15 amino acids.

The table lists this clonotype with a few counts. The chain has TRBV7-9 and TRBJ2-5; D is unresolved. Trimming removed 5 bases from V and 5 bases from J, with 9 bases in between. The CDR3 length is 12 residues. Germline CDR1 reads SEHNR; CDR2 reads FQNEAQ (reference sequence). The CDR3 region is CASSPRVETQYF. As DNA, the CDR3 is TGTGCCAGCAGCCCACGGGTGGAGACCCAGTACTTC.